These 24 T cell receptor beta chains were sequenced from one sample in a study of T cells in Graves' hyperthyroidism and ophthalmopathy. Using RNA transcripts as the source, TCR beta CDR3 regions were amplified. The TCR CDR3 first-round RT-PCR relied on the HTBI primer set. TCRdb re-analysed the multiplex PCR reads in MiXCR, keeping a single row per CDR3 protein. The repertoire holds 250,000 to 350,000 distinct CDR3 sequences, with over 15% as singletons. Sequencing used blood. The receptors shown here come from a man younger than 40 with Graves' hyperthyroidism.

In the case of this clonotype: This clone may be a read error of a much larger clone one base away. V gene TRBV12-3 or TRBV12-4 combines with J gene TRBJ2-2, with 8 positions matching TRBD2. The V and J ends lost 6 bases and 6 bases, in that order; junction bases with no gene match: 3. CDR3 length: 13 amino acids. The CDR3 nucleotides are TGTGCCAGCAGCCACGGGGGGGCCGGGGAGCTGTTTTTT. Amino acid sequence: CASSHGGAGELFF.

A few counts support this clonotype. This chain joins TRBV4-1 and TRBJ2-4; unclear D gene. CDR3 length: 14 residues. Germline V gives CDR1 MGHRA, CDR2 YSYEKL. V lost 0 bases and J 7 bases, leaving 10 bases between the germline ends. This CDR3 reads CASSQENVGNIQYF. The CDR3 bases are TGCGCCAGCAGCCAAGAGAACGTCGGGAACATTCAGTACTTC.

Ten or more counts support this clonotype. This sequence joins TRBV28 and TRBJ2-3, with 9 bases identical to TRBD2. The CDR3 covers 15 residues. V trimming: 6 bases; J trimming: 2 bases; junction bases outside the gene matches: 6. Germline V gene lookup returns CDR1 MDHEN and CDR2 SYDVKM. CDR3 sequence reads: CASSRLAANTDTQYF. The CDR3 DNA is TGTGCCAGCAGCAGACTAGCGGCAAACACAGATACGCAGTATTTT.

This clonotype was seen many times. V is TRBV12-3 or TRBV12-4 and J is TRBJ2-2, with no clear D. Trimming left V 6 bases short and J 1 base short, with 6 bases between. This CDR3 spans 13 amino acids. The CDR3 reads CASSHLNTGELFF. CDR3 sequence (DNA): TGTGCCAGCAGCCATCTGAACACCGGGGAGCTGTTTTTT.

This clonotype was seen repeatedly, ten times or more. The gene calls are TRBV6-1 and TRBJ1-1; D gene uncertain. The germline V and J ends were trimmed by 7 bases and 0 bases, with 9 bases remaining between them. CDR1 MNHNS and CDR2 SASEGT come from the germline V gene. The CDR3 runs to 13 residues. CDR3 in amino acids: CASNFDMNTEAFF. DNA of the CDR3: TGTGCCAGCAATTTCGACATGAACACTGAAGCTTTCTTT.

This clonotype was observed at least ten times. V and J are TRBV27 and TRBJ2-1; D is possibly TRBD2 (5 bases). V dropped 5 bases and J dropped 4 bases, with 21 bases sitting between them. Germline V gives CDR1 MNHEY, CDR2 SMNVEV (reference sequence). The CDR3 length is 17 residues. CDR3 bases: TGTGCCAGCAGTGTATGGATCACTAGGCACAGTTACAATGAGCAGTTCTTC. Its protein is CASSVWITRHSYNEQFF.

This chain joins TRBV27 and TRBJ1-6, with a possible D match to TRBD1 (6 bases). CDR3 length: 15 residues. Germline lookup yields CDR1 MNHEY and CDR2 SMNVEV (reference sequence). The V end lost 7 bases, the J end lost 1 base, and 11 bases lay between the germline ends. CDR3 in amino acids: CASTKDRSYNSPLHF. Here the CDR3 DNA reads TGTGCCAGCACCAAAGACAGGTCCTATAATTCACCCCTCCACTTT.

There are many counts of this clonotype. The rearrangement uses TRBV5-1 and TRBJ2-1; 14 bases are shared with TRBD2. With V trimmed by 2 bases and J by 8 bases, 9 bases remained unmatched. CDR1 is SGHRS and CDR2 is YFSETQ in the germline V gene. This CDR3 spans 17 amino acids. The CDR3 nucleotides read TGCGCCAGCAGCTTACATGCCGGGACTAGCGGGAGCTATGAGCAGTTCTTC. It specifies CASSLHAGTSGSYEQFF.

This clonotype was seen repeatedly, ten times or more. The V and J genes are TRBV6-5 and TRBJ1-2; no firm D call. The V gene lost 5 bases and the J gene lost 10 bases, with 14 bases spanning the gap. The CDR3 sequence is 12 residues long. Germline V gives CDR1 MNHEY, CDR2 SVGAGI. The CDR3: CASSTRGGFYTF. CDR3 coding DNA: TGTGCCAGCAGTACCCGAGGCGGCTTCTACACCTTC.

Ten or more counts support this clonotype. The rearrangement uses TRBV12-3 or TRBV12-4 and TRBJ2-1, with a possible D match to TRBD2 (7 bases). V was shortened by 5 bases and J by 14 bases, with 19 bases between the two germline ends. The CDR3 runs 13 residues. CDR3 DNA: TGTGCCAGCAGTAGCCCGCGGGGGCAGGTTGAGTTCTTC. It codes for CASSSPRGQVEFF.

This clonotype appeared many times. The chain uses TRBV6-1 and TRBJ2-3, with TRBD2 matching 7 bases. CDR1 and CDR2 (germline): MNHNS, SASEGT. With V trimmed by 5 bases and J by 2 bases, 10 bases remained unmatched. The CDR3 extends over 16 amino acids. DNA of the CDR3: TGTGCCAGCAGTTCCCCCGCGGGAGCCCTCACAGATACGCAGTATTTT. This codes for CASSSPAGALTDTQYF.

The DNA of the CDR3 is TGCAGTGCTAGAGACCCGGGACAGGGGGGGAACACTGAAGCTTTCTTT. It encodes CSARDPGQGGNTEAFF. The genes are TRBV20-1 and TRBJ1-1, with 11 nucleotides matching TRBD1. The V gene's germline CDR1 is DFQATT and CDR2 SNEGSKA (reference sequence). The CDR3 loop spans 16 amino acids. After removal of 0 bases from V and 1 base from J, the junction contained 4 bases not matched to a gene.

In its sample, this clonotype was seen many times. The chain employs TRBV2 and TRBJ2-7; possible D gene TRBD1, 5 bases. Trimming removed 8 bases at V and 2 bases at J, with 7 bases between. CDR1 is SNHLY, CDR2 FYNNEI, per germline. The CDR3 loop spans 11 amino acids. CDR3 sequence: CASPRAYEQYF. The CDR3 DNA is TGTGCCAGCCCCAGGGCCTACGAGCAGTACTTC.

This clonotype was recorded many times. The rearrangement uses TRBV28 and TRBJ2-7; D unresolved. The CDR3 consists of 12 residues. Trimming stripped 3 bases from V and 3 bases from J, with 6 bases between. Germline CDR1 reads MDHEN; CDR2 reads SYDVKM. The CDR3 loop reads CASSFISYEQYF. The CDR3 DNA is TGTGCCAGCAGTTTCATTAGCTACGAGCAGTACTTC. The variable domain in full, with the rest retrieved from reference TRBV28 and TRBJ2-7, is DVKVTQSSRYLVKRTGEKVFLECVQDMDHENMFWYRQDPGLGLRLIYFSYDVKMKEKGDIPEGYSVSREKKERFSLILESASTNQTSMYLCASSFISYEQYFGPGTRLTVT.

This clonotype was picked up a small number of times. CDR3: CASSIRGGLGGVTGELFF. CDR3 bases: TGTGCCAGTAGTATCCGAGGGGGCCTGGGCGGGGTGACCGGGGAGCTGTTTTTT. The chain recombines TRBV19 with TRBJ2-2; D is possibly TRBD1 (7 bases). The CDR3 is 18 residues long. The germline CDR1 and CDR2 sequences are LNHDA and SQIVND (reference sequence). The V end lost 3 bases, the J end lost 5 bases, and 22 bases lay between the germline ends.

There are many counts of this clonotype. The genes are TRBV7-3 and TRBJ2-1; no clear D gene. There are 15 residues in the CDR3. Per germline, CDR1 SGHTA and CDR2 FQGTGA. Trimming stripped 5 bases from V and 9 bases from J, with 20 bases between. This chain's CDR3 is CASSPPGSHKGEQFF. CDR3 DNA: TGTGCCAGCAGCCCCCCTGGGTCCCACAAAGGTGAGCAGTTCTTC.

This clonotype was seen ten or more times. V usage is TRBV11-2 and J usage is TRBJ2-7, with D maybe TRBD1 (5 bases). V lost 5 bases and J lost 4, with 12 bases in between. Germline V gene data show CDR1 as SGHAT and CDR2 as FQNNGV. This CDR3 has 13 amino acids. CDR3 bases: TGTGCCAGCAGCCGGACAACCCAATACGAGCAGTACTTC. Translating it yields CASSRTTQYEQYF.

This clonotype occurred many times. This CDR3 is CAWSLGGTVNTEAFF. The DNA of the CDR3 is TGTGCCTGGAGCCTGGGGGGGACAGTGAACACTGAAGCTTTCTTT. The V call is TRBV30, the J call TRBJ1-1, with TRBD1 identical over 7 bases. V trimming: 3 bases; J trimming: 0 bases; junction bases outside the gene matches: 7. Germline V gene sequence: CDR1 GTSNPN, CDR2 SVGIG (reference sequence). This CDR3 region has 15 residues.

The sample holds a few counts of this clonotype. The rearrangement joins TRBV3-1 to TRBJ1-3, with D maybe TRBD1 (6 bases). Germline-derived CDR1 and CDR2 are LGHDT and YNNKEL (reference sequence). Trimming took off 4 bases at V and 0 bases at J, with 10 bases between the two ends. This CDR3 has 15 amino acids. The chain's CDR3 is CASSRQASSGNTIYF. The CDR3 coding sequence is TGTGCCAGCAGCCGACAGGCGAGCTCTGGAAACACCATATATTTT.

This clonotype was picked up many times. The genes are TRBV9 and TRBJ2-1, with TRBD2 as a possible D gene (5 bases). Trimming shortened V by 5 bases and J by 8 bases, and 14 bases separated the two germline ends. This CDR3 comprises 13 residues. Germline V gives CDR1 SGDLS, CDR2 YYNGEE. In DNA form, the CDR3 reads TGTGCCAGCAGTCCCCCCGGGGTCCATGAGCAGTTCTTC. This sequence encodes CASSPPGVHEQFF. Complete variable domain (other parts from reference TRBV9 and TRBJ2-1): DSGVTQTPKHLITATGQRVTLRCSPRSGDLSVYWYQQSLDQGLQFLIQYYNGEERAKGNILERFSAQQFPDLHSELNLSSLELGDSALYFCASSPPGVHEQFFGPGTRLTVL.

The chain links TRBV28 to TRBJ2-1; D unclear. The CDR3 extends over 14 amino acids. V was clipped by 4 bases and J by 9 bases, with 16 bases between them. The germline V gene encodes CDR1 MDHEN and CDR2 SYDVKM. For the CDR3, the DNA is TGTGCCAGCAGTTCATATACCCCCCGGTCTGAGCAGTTCTTC. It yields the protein CASSSYTPRSEQFF.

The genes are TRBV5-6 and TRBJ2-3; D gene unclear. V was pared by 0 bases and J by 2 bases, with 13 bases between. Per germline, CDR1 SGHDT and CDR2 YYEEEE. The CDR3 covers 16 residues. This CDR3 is CASSLAGGIITDTQYF. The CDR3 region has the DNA TGTGCCAGCAGCTTGGCAGGTGGGATAATCACAGATACGCAGTATTTT.

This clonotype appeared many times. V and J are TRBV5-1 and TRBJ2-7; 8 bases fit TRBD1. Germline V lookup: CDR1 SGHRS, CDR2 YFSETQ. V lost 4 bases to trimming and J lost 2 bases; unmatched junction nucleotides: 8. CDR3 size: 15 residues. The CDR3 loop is CASSPRTGTPYEQYF. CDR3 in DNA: TGCGCCAGCAGCCCCCGGACAGGGACTCCCTACGAGCAGTACTTC.

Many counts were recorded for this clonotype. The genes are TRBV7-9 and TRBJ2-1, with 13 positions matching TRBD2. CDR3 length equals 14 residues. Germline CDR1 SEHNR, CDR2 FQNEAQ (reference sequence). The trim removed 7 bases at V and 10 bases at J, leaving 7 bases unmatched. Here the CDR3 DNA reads TGTGCCAGCACCGTACTAGCGGGAGGGCTCGAGCAGTTCTTC. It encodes CASTVLAGGLEQFF.